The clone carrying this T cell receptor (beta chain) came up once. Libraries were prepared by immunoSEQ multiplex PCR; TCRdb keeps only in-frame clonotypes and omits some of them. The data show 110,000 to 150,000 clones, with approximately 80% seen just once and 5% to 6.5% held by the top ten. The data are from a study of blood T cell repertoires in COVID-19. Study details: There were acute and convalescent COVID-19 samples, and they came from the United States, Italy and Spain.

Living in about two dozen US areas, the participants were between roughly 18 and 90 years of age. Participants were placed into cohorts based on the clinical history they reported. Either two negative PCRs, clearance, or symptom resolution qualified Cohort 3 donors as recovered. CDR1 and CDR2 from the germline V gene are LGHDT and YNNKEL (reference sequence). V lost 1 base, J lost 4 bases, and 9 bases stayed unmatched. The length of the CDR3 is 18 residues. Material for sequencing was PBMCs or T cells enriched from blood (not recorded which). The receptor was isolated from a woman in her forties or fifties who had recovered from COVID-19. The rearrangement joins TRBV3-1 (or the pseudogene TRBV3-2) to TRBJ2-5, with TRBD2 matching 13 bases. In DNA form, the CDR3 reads TGTGCCAGCAGCCAAGTTCTCGGACTAGCGGGGGACGGAGAGACCCAGTACTTC. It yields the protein CASSQVLGLAGDGETQYF.